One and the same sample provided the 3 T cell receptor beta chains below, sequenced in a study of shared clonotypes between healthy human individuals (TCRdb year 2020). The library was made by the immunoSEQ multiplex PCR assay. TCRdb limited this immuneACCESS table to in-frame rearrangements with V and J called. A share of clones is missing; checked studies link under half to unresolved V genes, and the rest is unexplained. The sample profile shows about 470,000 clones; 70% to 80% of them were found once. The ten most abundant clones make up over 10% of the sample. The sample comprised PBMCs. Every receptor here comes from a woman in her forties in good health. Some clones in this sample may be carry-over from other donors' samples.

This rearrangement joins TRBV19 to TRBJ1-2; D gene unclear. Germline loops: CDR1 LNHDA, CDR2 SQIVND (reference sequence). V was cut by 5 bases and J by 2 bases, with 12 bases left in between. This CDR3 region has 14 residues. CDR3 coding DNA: TGTGCCAGTAGTGCCGGCCTCGGGAACTATGGCTACACCTTC. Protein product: CASSAGLGNYGYTF.

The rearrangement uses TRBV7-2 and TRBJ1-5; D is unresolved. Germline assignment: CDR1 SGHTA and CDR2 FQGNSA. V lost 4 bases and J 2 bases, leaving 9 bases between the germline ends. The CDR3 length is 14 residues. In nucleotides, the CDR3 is TGTGCCAGCAGCTCGACATCCGGCAATCAGCCCCAGCATTTT. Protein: CASSSTSGNQPQHF.

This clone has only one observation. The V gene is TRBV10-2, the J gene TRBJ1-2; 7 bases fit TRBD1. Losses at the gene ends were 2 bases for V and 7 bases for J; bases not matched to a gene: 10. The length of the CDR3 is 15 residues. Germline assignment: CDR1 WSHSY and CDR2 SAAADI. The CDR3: CASSELAGGFGGYTF. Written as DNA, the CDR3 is TGCGCCAGCAGTGAGCTGGCAGGGGGATTTGGTGGCTACACCTTC.